What follows describes a single T cell receptor beta chain. Primers: 60 Vbeta forward and 13 Jbeta reverse. Produced via immunoSEQ multiplex PCR; TCRdb's table is partial and in-frame only. Here the sample spans about 190,000 clones, over 70% being singletons. This specimen comes from a study of cytomegalovirus exposure and HLA in healthy donors. The CDR3 spans 15 residues. Trimming removed 5 bases from V and 9 bases from J; junction bases left unmatched: 12. Germline lookup yields CDR1 LNHDA and CDR2 SQIVND (reference sequence). This chain connects TRBV19 to TRBJ1-1; 10 bases are a match to TRBD1. Input material: PBMCs. The TCR was taken from a young woman in good health and CMV-seronegative. CDR3 protein: CASSLNRDRGGKAFF. Written as DNA, the CDR3 is TGTGCCAGTAGTCTCAACCGGGACAGGGGAGGGAAAGCTTTCTTT.